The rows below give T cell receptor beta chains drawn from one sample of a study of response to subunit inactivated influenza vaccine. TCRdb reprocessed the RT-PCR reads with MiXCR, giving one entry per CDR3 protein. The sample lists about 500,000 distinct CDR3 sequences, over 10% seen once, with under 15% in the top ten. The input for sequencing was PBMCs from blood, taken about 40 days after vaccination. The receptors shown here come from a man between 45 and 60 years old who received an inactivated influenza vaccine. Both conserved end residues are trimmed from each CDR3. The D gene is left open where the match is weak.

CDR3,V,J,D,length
ASTNQWTRNTGELF,TRBV6-1,TRBJ2-2,TRBD2,14
ASSAPQGGITYEQY,TRBV5-1,TRBJ2-7,TRBD1,14
ASSPPGDRNNEQF,TRBV18,TRBJ2-1,-,13
ASSSADNTEAF,TRBV10-2,TRBJ1-1,-,11
ASSLGPRVPDH,TRBV11-2,TRBJ1-6,-,11
SVGSTDTQY,TRBV29-1,TRBJ2-3,-,9
ASSQPTVGRITGELF,TRBV12-3/TRBV12-4,TRBJ2-2,-,15
ASSLGGVGETQY,TRBV5-6,TRBJ2-5,-,12
ASSREGMQMQTQY,TRBV18,TRBJ2-5,-,13
ASEGETQY,TRBV25-1,TRBJ2-5,-,8
ATSDHGQGPYNEQF,TRBV24-1,TRBJ2-1,TRBD1,14
ASSSEPGRYGYT,TRBV7-8,TRBJ1-2,-,12
ASSQQNYEQY,TRBV3-1,TRBJ2-7,-,10
ASSSRKGGTGELF,TRBV12-3/TRBV12-4,TRBJ2-2,-,13
ASSQSAGNQPQH,TRBV16,TRBJ1-5,-,12
SVEGGRVFETQY,TRBV29-1,TRBJ2-5,TRBD2,12
ASSLGVSGHTDTQY,TRBV12-3/TRBV12-4,TRBJ2-3,-,14
ASSLGSSGANVLT,TRBV5-1,TRBJ2-6,-,13
ASSGSSGPSTDTQY,TRBV9,TRBJ2-3,TRBD2,14
ASSPPGTVAGEQF,TRBV7-9,TRBJ2-1,TRBD1,13
ASATGGSYEQY,TRBV11-2,TRBJ2-7,TRBD1,11
ASSQDLAGGSNEQF,TRBV3-1,TRBJ2-1,TRBD2,14
ASSPPRQGVQTEAF,TRBV5-1,TRBJ1-1,TRBD1,14
ASSPSGGWVFEQY,TRBV7-8,TRBJ2-7,-,13
ASSRRLAGEVDTQY,TRBV6-1,TRBJ2-3,TRBD2,14
ASSQGAYNEQF,TRBV4-1,TRBJ2-1,-,11
ASSLGTGYSEKLF,TRBV12-3/TRBV12-4,TRBJ1-4,TRBD1,13
SATSGGSYEQY,TRBV29-1,TRBJ2-7,TRBD2,11
ASSLGRSNTGELF,TRBV5-1,TRBJ2-2,-,13
ASSLRAGDAF,TRBV7-2,TRBJ2-1,TRBD2,10
ASSLPTRTGELF,TRBV11-2,TRBJ2-2,-,12
ASSQIWSGEETQY,TRBV4-3,TRBJ2-5,TRBD2,13
ASSLNSYDTGELF,TRBV5-1,TRBJ2-2,-,13
ASSKALGRLEETQY,TRBV21-1,TRBJ2-5,-,14
ASSRRGRRDTQY,TRBV3-1,TRBJ2-3,-,12
SARGGAGNEQF,TRBV20-1,TRBJ2-1,-,11
ATKRGGNYNEQF,TRBV28,TRBJ2-1,TRBD2,12
SVGGSLTGVQY,TRBV29-1,TRBJ2-7,-,11
ASSDQSGRDGYT,TRBV25-1,TRBJ1-2,-,12
ATSREGIQETQY,TRBV15,TRBJ2-5,-,12
ASSPDRASGNTIY,TRBV27,TRBJ1-3,TRBD1,13
ASSQGGSGEETQY,TRBV4-3,TRBJ2-5,-,13
SAMSPIGAEDNEQF,TRBV20-1,TRBJ2-1,-,14
ASSQRDRVEGNTEAF,TRBV3-1,TRBJ1-1,TRBD1,15
ASSSSGTGHEQY,TRBV5-1,TRBJ2-7,TRBD1,12
ASSLADRGSSDTQY,TRBV5-4,TRBJ2-3,TRBD1,14
SAFPLAGVETQY,TRBV20-1,TRBJ2-5,TRBD2,12
SVESSGGTYEQY,TRBV29-1,TRBJ2-7,TRBD2,12
ASSPSGTVNTGELF,TRBV3-1,TRBJ2-2,TRBD1,14
ASSHGLAAATDTQY,TRBV5-1,TRBJ2-3,TRBD2,14
SAREGRGETQY,TRBV20-1,TRBJ2-5,TRBD2,11
ASSQDVSGNQPQH,TRBV4-3,TRBJ1-5,-,13
ASSPIVAGVSYEQY,TRBV4-1,TRBJ2-7,-,14